This T cell receptor beta chain was recorded in a study of human CD8 memory T cell subsets. General study points: While effector memory cells differed, stem-like memory and precursor exhausted T cells had similarly high diversity.

CDR3 length: 15 amino acids. Per the germline V gene, CDR1 is SQVTM and CDR2 is ANQGSEA. By negative magnetic separation, total CD8+ T cells were enriched. For this clonotype: Its specificity is not known.

UMI-labeled 5' RACE yielded the TCR beta libraries. TCRdb re-called the 5' RACE reads; one entry per CDR3 protein, DNA not given. In all, the sample yields around 9,700 distinct CDR3 sequences. This clonotype originated in a human donor in good health. V is TRBV29-1 and J is TRBJ2-7; TCRdb's D call of TRBD2 is untestable without DNA. Sequencing was carried out using CD8+ T cells from PBMCs. This CDR3 is CSVSGTSGTAYEQYF.